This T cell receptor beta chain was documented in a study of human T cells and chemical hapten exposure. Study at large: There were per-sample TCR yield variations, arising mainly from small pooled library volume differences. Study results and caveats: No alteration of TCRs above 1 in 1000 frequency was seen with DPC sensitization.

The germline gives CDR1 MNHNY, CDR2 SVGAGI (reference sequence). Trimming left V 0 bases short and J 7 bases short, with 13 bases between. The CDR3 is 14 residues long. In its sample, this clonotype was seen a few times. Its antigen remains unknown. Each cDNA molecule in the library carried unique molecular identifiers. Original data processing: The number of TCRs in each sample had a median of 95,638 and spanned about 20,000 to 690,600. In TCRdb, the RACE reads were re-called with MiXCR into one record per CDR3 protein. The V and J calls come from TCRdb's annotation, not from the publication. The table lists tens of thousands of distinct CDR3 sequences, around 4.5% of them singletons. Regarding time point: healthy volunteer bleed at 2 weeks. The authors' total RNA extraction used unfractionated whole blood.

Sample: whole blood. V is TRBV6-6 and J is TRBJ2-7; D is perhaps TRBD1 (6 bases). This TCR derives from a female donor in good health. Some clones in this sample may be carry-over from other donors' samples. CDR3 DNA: TGTGCCAGCAGTTACTCGGGCAGGGGTGGGGAGCAGTACTTC. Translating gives CASSYSGRGGEQYF.